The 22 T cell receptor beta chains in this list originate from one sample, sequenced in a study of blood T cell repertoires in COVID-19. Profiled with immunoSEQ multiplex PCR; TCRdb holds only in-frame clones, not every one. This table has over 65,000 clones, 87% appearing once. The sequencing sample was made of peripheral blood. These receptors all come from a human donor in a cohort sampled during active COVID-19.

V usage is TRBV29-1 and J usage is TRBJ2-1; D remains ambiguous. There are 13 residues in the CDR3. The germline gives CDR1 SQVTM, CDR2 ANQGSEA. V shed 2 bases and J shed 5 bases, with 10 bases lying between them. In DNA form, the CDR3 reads TGCAGCGTTGAACAGACTTTCCACAATGAGCAGTTCTTC. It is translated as CSVEQTFHNEQFF.

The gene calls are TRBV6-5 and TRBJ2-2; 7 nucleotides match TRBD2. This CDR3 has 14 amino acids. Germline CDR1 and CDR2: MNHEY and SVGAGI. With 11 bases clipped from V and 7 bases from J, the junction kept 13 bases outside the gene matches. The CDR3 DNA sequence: TGTGCCCTAACGGCCGGGAGGAGCGACGGGGAGCTGTTTTTT. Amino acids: CALTAGRSDGELFF.

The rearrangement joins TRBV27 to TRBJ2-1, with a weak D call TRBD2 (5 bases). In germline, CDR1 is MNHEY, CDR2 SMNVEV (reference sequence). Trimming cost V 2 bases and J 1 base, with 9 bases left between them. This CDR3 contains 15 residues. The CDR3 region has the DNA TGTGCCAGCAGTTTAGTGGGAGCGTCCTACAATGAGCAGTTCTTC. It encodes CASSLVGASYNEQFF.

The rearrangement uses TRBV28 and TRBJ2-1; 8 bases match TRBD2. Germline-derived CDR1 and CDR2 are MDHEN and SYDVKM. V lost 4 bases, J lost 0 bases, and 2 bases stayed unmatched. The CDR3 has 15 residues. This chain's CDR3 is CASSSSGSSYNEQFF. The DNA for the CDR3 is TGTGCCAGCAGTTCAAGCGGGAGCTCCTACAATGAGCAGTTCTTC.

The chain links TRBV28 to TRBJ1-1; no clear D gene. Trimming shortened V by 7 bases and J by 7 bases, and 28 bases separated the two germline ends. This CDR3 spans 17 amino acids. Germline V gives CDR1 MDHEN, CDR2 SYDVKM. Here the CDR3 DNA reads TGTGCCAGCATTTCCCTTCGGGAGGCGGCGGGTAGTGATGAAGCTTTCTTT. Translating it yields CASISLREAAGSDEAFF.

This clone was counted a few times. CDR3 sequence: CSALTGTSGRLDYEQYF. Written as DNA, the CDR3 is TGCAGCGCTCTAACCGGGACTAGCGGGCGTCTCGACTACGAGCAGTACTTC. The chain uses TRBV29-1 and TRBJ2-7; TRBD2 matches at 12 bases. Germline lookup yields CDR1 SQVTM and CDR2 ANQGSEA. This CDR3 has 17 amino acids. V lost 7 bases, J lost 3 bases, and 16 bases stayed unmatched.

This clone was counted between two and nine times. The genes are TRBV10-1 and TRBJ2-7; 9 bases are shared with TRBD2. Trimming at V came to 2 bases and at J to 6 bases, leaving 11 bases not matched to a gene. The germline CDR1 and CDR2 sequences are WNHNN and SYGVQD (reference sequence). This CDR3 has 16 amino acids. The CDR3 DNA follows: TGCGCCAGCAGTGAGGGAGGAATAGCGGGAGAACGCGAGCAGTACTTC. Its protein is CASSEGGIAGEREQYF.

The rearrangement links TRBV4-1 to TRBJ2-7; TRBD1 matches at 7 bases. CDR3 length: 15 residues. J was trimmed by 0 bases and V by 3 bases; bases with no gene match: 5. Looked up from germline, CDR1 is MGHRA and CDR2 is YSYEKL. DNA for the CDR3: TGCGCCAGCAGCCAGCCTACAGGGGCCTCCTACGAGCAGTACTTC. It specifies CASSQPTGASYEQYF.

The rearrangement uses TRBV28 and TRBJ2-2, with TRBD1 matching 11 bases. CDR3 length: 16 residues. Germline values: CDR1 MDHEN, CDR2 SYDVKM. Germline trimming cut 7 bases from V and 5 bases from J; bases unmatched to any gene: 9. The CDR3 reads CASKPQDRGLTGELFF. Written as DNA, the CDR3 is TGTGCCAGCAAACCCCAGGACAGGGGGCTTACCGGGGAGCTGTTTTTT. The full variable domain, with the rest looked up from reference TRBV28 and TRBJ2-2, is DVKVTQSSRYLVKRTGEKVFLECVQDMDHENMFWYRQDPGLGLRLIYFSYDVKMKEKGDIPEGYSVSREKKERFSLILESASTNQTSMYLCASKPQDRGLTGELFFGEGSRLTVL.

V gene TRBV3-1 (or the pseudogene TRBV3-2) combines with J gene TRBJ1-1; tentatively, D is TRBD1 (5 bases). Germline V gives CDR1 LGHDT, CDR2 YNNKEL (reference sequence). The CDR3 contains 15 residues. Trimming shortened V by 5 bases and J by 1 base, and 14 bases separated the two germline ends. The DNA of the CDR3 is TGTGCCAGCAGCACCTATTTGACAGCGAACACTGAAGCTTTCTTT. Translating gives CASSTYLTANTEAFF.

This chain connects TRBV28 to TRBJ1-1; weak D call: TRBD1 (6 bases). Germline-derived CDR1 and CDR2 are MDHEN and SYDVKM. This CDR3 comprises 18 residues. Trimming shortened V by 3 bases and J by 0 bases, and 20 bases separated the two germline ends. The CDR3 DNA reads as TGTGCCAGCAGTTTCAACAGGGCCGACAATTCCATGAACACTGAAGCTTTCTTT. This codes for CASSFNRADNSMNTEAFF.

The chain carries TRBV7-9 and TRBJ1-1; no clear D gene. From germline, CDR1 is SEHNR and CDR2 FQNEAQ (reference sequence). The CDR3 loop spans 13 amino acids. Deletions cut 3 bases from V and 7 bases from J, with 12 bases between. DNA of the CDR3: TGTGCCAGCAGCTTGGACTCGGCACGTGAAGCTTTCTTT. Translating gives CASSLDSAREAFF.

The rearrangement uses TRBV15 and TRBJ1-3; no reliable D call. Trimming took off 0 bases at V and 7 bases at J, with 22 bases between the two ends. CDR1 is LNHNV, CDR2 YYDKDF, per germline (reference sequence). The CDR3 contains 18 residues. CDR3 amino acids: CATSREAGSLRLGNTIYF. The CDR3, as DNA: TGTGCCACCAGCAGAGAAGCTGGCTCCCTCCGCCTCGGGAACACCATATATTTT.

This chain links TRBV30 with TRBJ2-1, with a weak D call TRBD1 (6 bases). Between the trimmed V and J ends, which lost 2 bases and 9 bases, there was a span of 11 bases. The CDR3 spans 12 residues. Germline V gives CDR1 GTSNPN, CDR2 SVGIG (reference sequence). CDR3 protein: CAWSIGQFEQFF. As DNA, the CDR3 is TGTGCCTGGAGTATCGGACAGTTTGAGCAGTTCTTC.

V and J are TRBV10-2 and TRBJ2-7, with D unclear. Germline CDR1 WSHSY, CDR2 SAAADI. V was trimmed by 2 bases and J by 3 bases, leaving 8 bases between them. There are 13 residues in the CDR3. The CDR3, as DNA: TGCGCCAGCAGTGAGCCAGGATTCTACGAGCAGTACTTC. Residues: CASSEPGFYEQYF.

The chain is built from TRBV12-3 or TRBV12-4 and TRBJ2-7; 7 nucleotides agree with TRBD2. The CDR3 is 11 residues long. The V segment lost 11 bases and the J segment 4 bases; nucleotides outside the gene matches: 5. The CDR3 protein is CAQRRGYEQYF. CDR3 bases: TGTGCCCAAAGGCGGGGGTACGAGCAGTACTTC.

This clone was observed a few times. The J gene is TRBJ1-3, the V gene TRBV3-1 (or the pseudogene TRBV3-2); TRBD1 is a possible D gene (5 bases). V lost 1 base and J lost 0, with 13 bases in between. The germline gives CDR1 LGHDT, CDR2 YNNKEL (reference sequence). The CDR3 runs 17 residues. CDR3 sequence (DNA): TGTGCCAGCAGCCAAGGGGGCAGTGCGAACTCTGGAAACACCATATATTTT. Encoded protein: CASSQGGSANSGNTIYF.

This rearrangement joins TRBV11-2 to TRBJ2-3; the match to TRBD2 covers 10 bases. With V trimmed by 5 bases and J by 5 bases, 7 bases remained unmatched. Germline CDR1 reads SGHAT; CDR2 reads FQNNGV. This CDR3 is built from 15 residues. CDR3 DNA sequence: TGTGCCAGCAGCGAAACTAGCGGGGCACGAGATACGCAGTATTTT. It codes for CASSETSGARDTQYF. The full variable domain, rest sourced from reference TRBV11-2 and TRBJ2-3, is EAGVAQSPRYKIIEKRQSVAFWCNPISGHATLYWYQQILGQGPKLLIQFQNNGVVDDSQLPKDRFSAERLKGVDSTLKIQPAKLEDSAVYLCASSETSGARDTQYFGPGTRLTVL.

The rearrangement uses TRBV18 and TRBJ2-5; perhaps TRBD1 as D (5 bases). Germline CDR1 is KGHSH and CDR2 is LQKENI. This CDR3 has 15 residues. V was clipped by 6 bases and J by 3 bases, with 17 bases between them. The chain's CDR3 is CASSPQRQPEETQYF. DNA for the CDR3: TGTGCCAGCTCCCCCCAACGACAGCCTGAAGAGACCCAGTACTTC.

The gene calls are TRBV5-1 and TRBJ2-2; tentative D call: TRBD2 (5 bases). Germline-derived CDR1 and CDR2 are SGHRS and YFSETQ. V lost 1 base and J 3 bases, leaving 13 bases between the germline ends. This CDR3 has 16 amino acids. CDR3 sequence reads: CASSLTASPDTGELFF. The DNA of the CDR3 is TGCGCCAGCAGCTTGACAGCTAGCCCTGACACCGGGGAGCTGTTTTTT.

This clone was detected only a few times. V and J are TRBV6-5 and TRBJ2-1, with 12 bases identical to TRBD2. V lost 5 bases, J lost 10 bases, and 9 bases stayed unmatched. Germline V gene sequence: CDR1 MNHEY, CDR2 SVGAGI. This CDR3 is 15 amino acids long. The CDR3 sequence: CASSRTSGTLTEQFF. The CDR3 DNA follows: TGTGCCAGCAGTAGGACTAGCGGGACCCTTACGGAGCAGTTCTTC.

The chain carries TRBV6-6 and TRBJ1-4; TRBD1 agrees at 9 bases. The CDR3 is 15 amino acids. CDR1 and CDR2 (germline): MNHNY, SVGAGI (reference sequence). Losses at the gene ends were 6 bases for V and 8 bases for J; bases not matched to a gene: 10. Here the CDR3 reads CASSPRTGEVEKLFF. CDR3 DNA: TGTGCCAGCAGCCCGAGGACAGGGGAGGTCGAAAAACTGTTTTTT.